A single sample is the source of the 28 T cell receptor beta chains below, sequenced in a study of T-cell reconstitution after alpha-beta-depleted transplantation in children. Unique molecular identifiers were incorporated when the TCRbeta library was constructed. MiXCR, applied by TCRdb to the PCR reads, yields one record per CDR3 protein. The sample records 300,000 to 350,000 distinct CDR3 sequences, 23% being singletons. This sample comprised PBMCs, mostly from graft donor cells, obtained 180 days after TCRalphabeta/CD19-depleted stem cell transplant. The source of these receptors is a male patient between 10 and 17 years old who had a stem cell transplant for acute lymphoblastic leukemia, so the T cells may come from the graft donor.

There are a few counts of this clonotype. The rearrangement uses TRBV6-6 and TRBJ2-7; D uncertain. The V gene lost 9 bases and the J gene lost 4 bases, with 4 bases spanning the gap. This CDR3 is built from 9 residues. CDR1 is MNHNY and CDR2 is SVGAGI in the germline V gene (reference sequence). The CDR3 bases are TGTGCCAGGACTTACGAGCAGTACTTC. This sequence encodes CARTYEQYF.

This clonotype is a singleton in its sample. The V gene is TRBV2, the J gene TRBJ2-5; 7 nucleotides agree with TRBD1. The CDR3 covers 15 residues. The V and J ends lost 0 bases and 7 bases, in that order; junction bases with no gene match: 8. The germline CDR1 and CDR2 sequences are SNHLY and FYNNEI. The CDR3 loop is CASSEALGQIGTQYF. The CDR3 DNA reads TGTGCCAGCAGTGAAGCCCTGGGACAGATTGGGACCCAGTACTTC.

Here the CDR3 reads CASSLYRGSSNEQFF. CDR3 coding DNA: TGTGCCAGCAGCTTATATCGCGGGAGCTCCAATGAGCAGTTCTTC. The J gene is TRBJ2-1, the V gene TRBV7-3; 7 bases are a match to TRBD2. This CDR3 spans 15 amino acids. J lost 6 bases, V lost 2 bases, and 7 bases had no gene match. Germline assignment: CDR1 SGHTA and CDR2 FQGTGA. Full variable domain (missing parts from reference TRBV7-3 and TRBJ2-1): GAGVSQTPSNKVTEKGKYVELRCDPISGHTALYWYRQSLGQGPEFLIYFQGTGAADDSGLPNDRFFAVRPEGSVSTLKIQRTERGDSAVYLCASSLYRGSSNEQFFGPGTRLTVL.

This clonotype was picked up a small number of times. This chain links TRBV4-2 with TRBJ2-7, with TRBD2 matching 9 bases. Germline V gene sequence: CDR1 LGHNA, CDR2 YNFKEQ. The V and J ends lost 1 base and 5 bases, in that order; junction bases with no gene match: 12. The CDR3 has 17 residues. DNA for the CDR3: TGTGCCAGCAGCCAAGGTCGGGGGAGCGGGAGGTTGCACGAGCAGTACTTC. It translates to CASSQGRGSGRLHEQYF.

This clonotype appeared a few times. The chain joins TRBV7-8 to TRBJ2-3, with TRBD2 as a possible D gene (6 bases). CDR3 length: 14 amino acids. The V end was cut by 3 bases, the J end by 4 bases, with 11 bases between. Germline V gene lookup returns CDR1 SGHVS and CDR2 FQNEAQ. The CDR3 nucleotides are TGTGCCAGCAGCTTTCGACTAGTATCAGATACGCAGTATTTT. As protein: CASSFRLVSDTQYF. Looking up the rest from reference TRBV7-8 and TRBJ2-3 gives the full variable domain: GAGVSQSPRYKVAKRGQDVALRCDPISGHVSLFWYQQALGQGPEFLTYFQNEAQLDKSGLPSDRFFAERPEGSVSTLKIQRTQQEDSAVYLCASSFRLVSDTQYFGPGTRLTVL.

This clonotype was seen a handful of times. The gene calls are TRBV5-1 and TRBJ2-1; TRBD2 is a possible D gene (6 bases). The V end was cut by 1 base, the J end by 1 base, with 12 bases between. CDR1 SGHRS and CDR2 YFSETQ come from the germline V gene. The CDR3 consists of 16 residues. The CDR3 DNA is TGCGCCAGCAGCTTGCAAACCGGGAGATCCTACAATGAGCAGTTCTTC. Translating gives CASSLQTGRSYNEQFF.

J is TRBJ1-1 and V is TRBV28; D is unclear. Germline values: CDR1 MDHEN, CDR2 SYDVKM. The CDR3 sequence is 15 residues long. V lost 7 bases to trimming and J lost 4 bases, with 19 bases between them. The DNA for the CDR3 is TGTGCCAGCACCATTATCGGGCCAGGATTCACTGAAGCTTTCTTT. Its translation is CASTIIGPGFTEAFF.

This clonotype was seen at least ten times. The chain uses TRBV12-3 or TRBV12-4 and TRBJ2-7; TRBD1 matches 8 bases. CDR3 length: 12 amino acids. With V trimmed by 6 bases and J by 12 bases, 10 bases remained unmatched. The CDR3 bases are TGTGCCAGCAGAAACGGACAGGGTGTGGGGTACTTC. The encoded protein is CASRNGQGVGYF.

This clonotype was seen only a few times. The chain has TRBV9 and TRBJ2-7, with D possibly being TRBD1 or TRBD2 (5 bases each). Germline V gene data show CDR1 as SGDLS and CDR2 as YYNGEE. The V end was cut by 4 bases, the J end by 2 bases, with 13 bases between. CDR3 length: 14 residues. The CDR3: CASSPSSGPYEQYF. As DNA, the CDR3 is TGTGCCAGCAGCCCTTCATCGGGACCCTACGAGCAGTACTTC.

This clonotype was seen more than once but under ten times. The chain carries TRBV5-1 and TRBJ2-5, with no clear D. Per the germline V gene, CDR1 is SGHRS and CDR2 is YFSETQ. The CDR3 is 14 amino acids. Trimming left V 4 bases short and J 2 bases short, with 12 bases between. The DNA for the CDR3 is TGCGCCAGCAGCCTAACTTCTGTACAAGAGACCCAGTACTTC. Amino acids: CASSLTSVQETQYF.

The chain has TRBV20-1 and TRBJ1-6, with TRBD1 matching over 7 bases. This CDR3 region has 12 residues. Trimming cost V 6 bases and J 7 bases; bases outside gene matches: 3. Looked up from germline, CDR1 is DFQATT and CDR2 is SNEGSKA (reference sequence). CDR3 bases: TGCAGTGCATTCAGGGGGAATTCACCCCTCCACTTT. Its protein product is CSAFRGNSPLHF.

V usage is TRBV18 and J usage is TRBJ2-1; perhaps TRBD2 as D (6 bases). This CDR3 is 13 amino acids long. The germline V gene has CDR1 KGHSH and CDR2 LQKENI. Trimming took 6 bases from V and 4 from J, leaving 10 bases between them. The CDR3 nucleotides read TGTGCCAGCTCCGCGACTAGATACAATGAGCAGTTCTTC. This encodes CASSATRYNEQFF. Full variable domain (missing parts from reference TRBV18 and TRBJ2-1): NAGVMQNPRHLVRRRGQEARLRCSPMKGHSHVYWYRQLPEEGLKFMVYLQKENIIDESGMPKERFSAEFPKEGPSILRIQQVVRGDSAAYFCASSATRYNEQFFGPGTRLTVL.

The CDR3 here is CASSLKGSSYEQYF. The CDR3 coding sequence is TGTGCCAGCAGTTTGAAGGGGAGTTCCTACGAGCAGTACTTC. J is TRBJ2-7 and V is TRBV27; tentatively, D is TRBD1 or TRBD2 (5 bases each). The ends were cut back, 3 bases at V and 1 base at J, with 10 bases in the middle. CDR1 and CDR2 (germline): MNHEY, SMNVEV (reference sequence). This CDR3 has 14 amino acids.

The chain has TRBV20-1 and TRBJ2-7, with 9 bases fitting TRBD2. The CDR3 is 15 residues long. The V gene's germline CDR1 is DFQATT and CDR2 SNEGSKA (reference sequence). Trimming took 0 bases from V and 5 from J; bases not matched to a gene: 8. The CDR3 bases are TGCAGTGCTAGAGATTACGGGGTAGCGGGAGACGAGCAGTACTTC. It yields the protein CSARDYGVAGDEQYF.

V and J are TRBV6-5 and TRBJ2-7, with D uncertain. The V end was cut by 0 bases, the J end by 2 bases, with 8 bases between. CDR3 length equals 14 residues. CDR1 is MNHEY, CDR2 SVGAGI, per germline. The CDR3 coding sequence is TGTGCCAGCAGTTACTCAGGCAGTACCTACGAGCAGTACTTC. Residues: CASSYSGSTYEQYF.

Notes on this clonotype: Being one base from a much bigger clone, this may be a read error. The J gene is TRBJ2-5, the V gene TRBV12-3 or TRBV12-4; D is possibly TRBD1 (5 bases). This CDR3 has 13 residues. The CDR3 is CASSPLGQETLYF. In DNA form, the CDR3 reads TGTGCCAGCAGCCCGCTAGGACAAGAGACCCTGTACTTC.

This chain joins TRBV5-1 and TRBJ2-7; 7 nucleotides agree with TRBD1. CDR1 is SGHRS and CDR2 is YFSETQ in the germline V gene. The trim removed 6 bases at V and 4 bases at J, leaving 4 bases unmatched. The CDR3 runs 12 residues. DNA for the CDR3: TGCGCCAGCACGGGACAGTCGTACGAGCAGTACTTC. This gives the protein CASTGQSYEQYF.

In the case of this clonotype: The CDR3 does not close with the conserved phenylalanine or tryptophan, likely indicating a read error. The J gene is TRBJ2-3, the V gene TRBV6-1; D may be TRBD1 or TRBD2 (6 bases each). This CDR3 contains 17 residues. Trimming stripped 6 bases from V and 4 bases from J, with 23 bases between. Germline CDR1 is MNHNS and CDR2 is SASEGT. The CDR3 reads CASSPGGSPVSSDTQYL. The CDR3, as DNA: TGTGCCAGCAGCCCCGGGGGCAGTCCAGTTTCGTCAGATACGCAGTATTTA.

This clonotype was observed a handful of times. The gene calls are TRBV12-3 or TRBV12-4 and TRBJ1-4; D ambiguous. This CDR3 comprises 15 residues. Between the trimmed V and J ends, which lost 1 base and 5 bases, there was a span of 11 bases. The CDR3 DNA follows: TGTGCCAGCAGTTTAGATCGGATGGGGAATGAAAAACTGTTTTTT. Amino acids: CASSLDRMGNEKLFF.

The chain is built from TRBV12-3 or TRBV12-4 and TRBJ1-4; possibly TRBD1 for D (6 bases). The V and J ends lost 7 bases and 3 bases respectively, with 12 bases between them. The CDR3 is 14 residues long. The CDR3 DNA is TGTGCCAGCACCCCAAGGGGGTCTAATGAAAAACTGTTTTTT. Its protein product is CASTPRGSNEKLFF.

This clonotype has only a few counts. CDR3 amino acids: CSASIDRGTEAFF. The CDR3 coding sequence is TGCAGTGCCTCAATTGACAGGGGAACTGAAGCTTTCTTT. The chain is built from TRBV20-1 and TRBJ1-1, with TRBD1 matching over 8 bases. The V segment lost 6 bases and the J segment 5 bases; nucleotides outside the gene matches: 8. CDR3 length equals 13 residues. Germline-derived CDR1 and CDR2 are DFQATT and SNEGSKA (reference sequence).

The CDR3 loop is CASSLPGIAGGLYEQYF. DNA of the CDR3: TGTGCCAGCAGCCTGCCAGGGATAGCGGGAGGACTCTACGAGCAGTACTTC. The chain carries TRBV7-9 and TRBJ2-7; 10 bases agree with TRBD2. CDR1 is SEHNR, CDR2 FQNEAQ, per germline (reference sequence). Losses at the gene ends were 5 bases for V and 3 bases for J; bases not matched to a gene: 13. This CDR3 contains 17 residues.

This clonotype was found once. The genes are TRBV5-1 and TRBJ2-5; 8 bases line up with TRBD2. The V segment lost 4 bases and the J segment 4 bases; nucleotides outside the gene matches: 6. Germline CDR1 is SGHRS and CDR2 is YFSETQ. The CDR3 contains 14 residues. In DNA, the CDR3 is TGCGCCAGCAGCCCAATGAGCGGGAGAGAGACCCAGTACTTC. Amino acids: CASSPMSGRETQYF.

This sequence joins TRBV21-1 and TRBJ2-7; no DNA check was done on the table's D call, TRBD2. TRBV21-1 is designated a pseudogene. This CDR3 contains 15 residues. The CDR3 DNA reads as TGTGCCAGCAGCAAAGTTAAGCGGGAGACCTACGAGCAGTACTTC. Protein product: CASSKVKRETYEQYF.

This clonotype was counted a few times. The chain combines TRBV24-1 with TRBJ2-3; D might be TRBD2 (5 bases). V was clipped by 2 bases and J by 0 bases, with 11 bases between them. CDR1 is KGHDR, CDR2 SFDVKD, per germline. The CDR3 runs 16 residues. CDR3 sequence: CATSDWTGTSTDTQYF. The CDR3 DNA reads TGTGCCACCAGTGATTGGACGGGAACTAGCACAGATACGCAGTATTTT.

The chain couples TRBV2 to TRBJ2-1; TRBD1 might be the D (6 bases). The germline V gene has CDR1 SNHLY and CDR2 FYNNEI. Trimming shortened V by 6 bases and J by 5 bases, and 14 bases separated the two germline ends. The CDR3 contains 14 residues. CDR3 DNA sequence: TGTGCCAGCAGAACCGGACAGCCCAACAATGAGCAGTTCTTC. Protein sequence: CASRTGQPNNEQFF.

The chain has TRBV25-1 and TRBJ1-1; 9 bases agree with TRBD1. The CDR3 covers 15 residues. V lost 2 bases, J lost 1 base, and 2 bases stayed unmatched. Looked up from germline, CDR1 is MGHDK and CDR2 is SYGVNS. This CDR3 reads CASSELQGANTEAFF. The CDR3 bases are TGTGCCAGCAGTGAACTACAGGGGGCGAACACTGAAGCTTTCTTT.

This clonotype has more than one count but fewer than ten. The chain employs TRBV4-1 and TRBJ1-2; possible D gene TRBD1, 6 bases. Trimming removed 4 bases at V and 4 bases at J, with 22 bases between. This CDR3 comprises 17 residues. In germline, CDR1 is MGHRA, CDR2 YSYEKL. In nucleotides, the CDR3 is TGCGCCAGCAGCCTTTCCTTACAGGGAATTGGGAGCTATGGCTACACCTTC. Translated, it gives CASSLSLQGIGSYGYTF.